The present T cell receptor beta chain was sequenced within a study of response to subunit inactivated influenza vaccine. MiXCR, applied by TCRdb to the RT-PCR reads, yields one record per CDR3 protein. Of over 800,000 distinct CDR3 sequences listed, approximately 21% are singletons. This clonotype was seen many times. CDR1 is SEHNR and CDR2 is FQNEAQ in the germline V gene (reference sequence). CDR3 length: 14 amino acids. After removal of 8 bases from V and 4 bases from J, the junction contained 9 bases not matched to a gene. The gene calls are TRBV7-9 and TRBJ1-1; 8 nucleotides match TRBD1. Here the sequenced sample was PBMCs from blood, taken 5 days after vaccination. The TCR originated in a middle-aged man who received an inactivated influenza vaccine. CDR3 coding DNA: TGTGCCAGCGGGGGGACAGGCCTTACCACTGAAGCTTTCTTT. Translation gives CASGGTGLTTEAFF.